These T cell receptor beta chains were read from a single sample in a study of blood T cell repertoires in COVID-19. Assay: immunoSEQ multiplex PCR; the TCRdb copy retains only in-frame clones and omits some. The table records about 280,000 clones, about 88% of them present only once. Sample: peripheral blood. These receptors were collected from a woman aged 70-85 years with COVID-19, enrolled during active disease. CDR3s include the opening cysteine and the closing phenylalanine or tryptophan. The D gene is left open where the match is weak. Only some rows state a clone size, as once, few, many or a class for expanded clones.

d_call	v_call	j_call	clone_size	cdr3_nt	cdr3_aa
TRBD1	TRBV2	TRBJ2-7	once	TGTGCCAGCAGTGTGGGACAGGGATCCTACGAGCAGTACTTC	CASSVGQGSYEQYF
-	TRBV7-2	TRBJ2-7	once	TGTGCCAGCAGCTTAGGAGGGGGGGGCACGTACTTC	CASSLGGGGTYF
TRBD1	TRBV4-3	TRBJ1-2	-	TGCGCCAGCAGCCAGCCCGGGACAGGGTTTTTTGGCTACACCTTC	CASSQPGTGFFGYTF
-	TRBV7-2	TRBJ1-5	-	TGTGCCAGCAGCTTAACCGGACAGACCGGACAGCCCCAGCATTTT	CASSLTGQTGQPQHF
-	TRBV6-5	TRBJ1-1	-	TGTGCCAGCAGTTACTTGGGAGGGGCGGGGACTGAAGCTTTCTTT	CASSYLGGAGTEAFF
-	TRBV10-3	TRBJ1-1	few	TGTGCCATCAGTGAGCGGACTGGTAACACTGAAGCTTTCTTT	CAISERTGNTEAFF
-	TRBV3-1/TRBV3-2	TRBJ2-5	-	TGTGCCAGCAGCCAAGATCTTCCGGTACAAGAGACCCAGTACTTC	CASSQDLPVQETQYF
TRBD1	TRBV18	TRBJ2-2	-	TGTGCCAGCTCACTGGGACAGGAGCGCACCGGGGAGCTGTTTTTT	CASSLGQERTGELFF
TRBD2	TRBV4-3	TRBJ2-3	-	TGCGCCAGCAGCCCCCGGGACTACGAGCCCTCAGATACGCAGTATTTT	CASSPRDYEPSDTQYF
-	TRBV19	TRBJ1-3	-	TGTGCCAGTACCCTCTACTCTGGAAACACCATATATTTT	CASTLYSGNTIYF
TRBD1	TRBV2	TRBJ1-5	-	TGTGCCAGCAGTCCAGGGGACAGCCCCAATCAGCCCCAGCATTTT	CASSPGDSPNQPQHF
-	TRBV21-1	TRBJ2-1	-	TGTGCCAGCAGCAAAGATAAGCGGGGAAGAGGTAATGAGCAGTTCTTC	CASSKDKRGRGNEQFF
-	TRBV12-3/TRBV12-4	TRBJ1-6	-	TGTGCCAGCAGTCCCCTTTATAATTCACCCCTCCACTTT	CASSPLYNSPLHF
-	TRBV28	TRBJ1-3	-	TGTGCCAGCAGTTTATTCCCAGGCACCTACTCTGGAAACACCATATATTTT	CASSLFPGTYSGNTIYF
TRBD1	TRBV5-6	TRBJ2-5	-	TGTGCCAGCAGCTCGACAGGGGGCGTTGAGACCCAGTACTTC	CASSSTGGVETQYF
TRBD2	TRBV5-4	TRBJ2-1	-	TGTGCCAGCAGGTCTAGCGGGGGGGAGAATGAGCAGTTCTTC	CASRSSGGENEQFF
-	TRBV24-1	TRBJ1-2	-	TGTGCCACCTCTAAGGACAGATACTATGGCTACACCTTC	CATSKDRYYGYTF
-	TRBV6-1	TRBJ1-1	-	TGTGCCAGCAGTGAAATAAGTTACAGGAAAGAAGCTTTCTTT	CASSEISYRKEAFF
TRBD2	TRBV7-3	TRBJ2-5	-	TGTGCCAGCAGCTTATGGGAGGGACCGGAAGAGACCCAGTACTTC	CASSLWEGPEETQYF
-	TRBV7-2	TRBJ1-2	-	TGTGCCAGCAGCTTAGCGTTGGGAGGAGGCTACACCTTC	CASSLALGGGYTF
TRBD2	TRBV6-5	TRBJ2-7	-	TGTGCCAGCAGTTACTCCCAGCGGGGATTCTCCTACGAGCAGTACTTC	CASSYSQRGFSYEQYF
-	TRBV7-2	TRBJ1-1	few	TGTGCCAGCAGCTTTAGTGTGAACACTGAAGCTTTCTTT	CASSFSVNTEAFF
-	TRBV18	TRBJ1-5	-	TGTGCCAGCTCACTCCAAAGCAATCAGCCCCAGCATTTT	CASSLQSNQPQHF
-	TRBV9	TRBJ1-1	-	TGTGCCAGCAGGCCTCAGGACAGCTCGAACACTGAAGCTTTCTTT	CASRPQDSSNTEAFF
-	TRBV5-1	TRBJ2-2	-	TGCGCCAGCAGCTTTTCCAGAACGAACACCGGGGAGCTGTTTTTT	CASSFSRTNTGELFF
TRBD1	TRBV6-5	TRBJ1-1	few	TGTGCCAGCAGGGGACAGGGGGCGGGTGACACTGAAGCTTTCTTT	CASRGQGAGDTEAFF
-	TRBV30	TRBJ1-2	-	TGTGCCTATGTGGGGCAGAACTATGGCTACACCTTC	CAYVGQNYGYTF
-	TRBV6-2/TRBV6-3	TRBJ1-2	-	TGTGCCAGCAGTCCCGTCAGGACATTTAACTATGGCTACACCTTC	CASSPVRTFNYGYTF
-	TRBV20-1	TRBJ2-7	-	TGCAGTGGTACTAGGTCGGGAGAGCAGTACTTC	CSGTRSGEQYF
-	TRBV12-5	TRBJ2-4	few	TGTGCTAGTGGGCGACGGGACATTCAGTACTTC	CASGRRDIQYF
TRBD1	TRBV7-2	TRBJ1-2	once	TGTGCCAGCAGCTATGGGACAGGGGAATATGGCTACACCTTC	CASSYGTGEYGYTF
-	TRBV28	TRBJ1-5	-	TGTGCCAGCAGTTCCGACACCTATAGCAATCAGCCCCAGCATTTT	CASSSDTYSNQPQHF
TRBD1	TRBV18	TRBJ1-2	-	TGTGCCAGCTCACTAATTTCGGGACAGATTGACTATGGCTACACCTTC	CASSLISGQIDYGYTF
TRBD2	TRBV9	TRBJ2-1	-	TGTGCCAGCAGCGATGAAACTAGCGGGGGATATGAGCAGTTCTTC	CASSDETSGGYEQFF
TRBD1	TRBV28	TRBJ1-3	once	TGTGCCAGTGAGGACAGGAACTCTGGAAACACCATATATTTT	CASEDRNSGNTIYF
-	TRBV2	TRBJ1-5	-	TGTGCCAGCAGTGAAGGGGGGGGAGGAAGCAATCAGCCCCAGCATTTT	CASSEGGGGSNQPQHF
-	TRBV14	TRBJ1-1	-	TGTGCCAGCAGCCAAGGATTCAGGGGTTTGAACACTGAAGCTTTCTTT	CASSQGFRGLNTEAFF
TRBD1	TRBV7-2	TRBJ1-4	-	TGTGCCAGCAGCGTGACAGGGGCGGGTGAAAAACTGTTTTTT	CASSVTGAGEKLFF
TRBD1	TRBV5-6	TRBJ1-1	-	TGTGCCAGCAGCTCAGAACTCGGGACAGGGACTGAAGCTTTCTTT	CASSSELGTGTEAFF
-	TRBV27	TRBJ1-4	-	TGTGCCAGCAGTTTAGGGGGACTAGGAAAACTGTTTTTT	CASSLGGLGKLFF
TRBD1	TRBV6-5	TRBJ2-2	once	TGTGCCAGCAGCCCCGGGACAGGTGGAACCGGGGAGCTGTTTTTT	CASSPGTGGTGELFF